This T cell receptor beta chain was identified during a study of early stage breast cancer tumors (dated by TCRdb to the late 2010s). Regarding the research as a whole: Of the 16 invasive breast tumors, more than 9 were found to be estrogen receptor-positive, progesterone receptor-positive and HER2-negative. On average, each sample got approximately 9.8-fold read coverage. The samples as a whole yielded about 2,400,000 detected templates, corresponding to roughly 1.1 million unique clonotypes. About 70% of the 12 ER+/PR+/HER2- tumors were invasive ductal carcinomas, while the other four were invasive lobular carcinomas. On the study overall, not on this receptor specifically: Enriched TCRB sequences shared across patients were found to be mostly commonly generated sequences that were unlikely to play an important role in the tumor microenvironment. Tumors showed 2 to 2.5-fold higher T cell density and higher clonality than adjacent normal breast tissue. Repertoires from blood and normal breast were more alike than repertoires from blood and tumor, and in about 90% of the 16 patients, comparing each tissue with blood separated tumor from normal. The small cohort size prevented analysis by tumor subtype. Bulk genomic DNA sequencing of unsorted cells missed chain pairing and functional markers such as CD4, CD8 and FOXP3.

About 19-55 mg of tumor tissue was diced and typically yielded more than 2.5 ug of DNA. The study profiled bulk TCR beta-chain repertoires in matched peripheral blood, tumor and adjacent normal breast tissue taken from around 15 patients with early-stage breast cancer. After resection, tumor tissue identified by eye was cut out and put into prechilled RNAlater. A TissueLyser II was used to homogenize diced tumor tissue (roughly 20-55 mg) in RLTplus buffer containing beta-mercaptoethanol and antifoaming agent. The Qiagen AllPrep DNA/RNA Mini kit was used for genomic DNA extraction. In this sample, this clone turned up once. What this receptor recognizes is not known. Nothing much larger sits one base from this clone, and base qualities are not available. Two independent genomic DNA replicates were amplified for each sample, with approximately 0.5 ug used for blood and 1.5 ug for tumor or normal breast. Following the manufacturer's instructions, the ImmunoSeq Intro kit was used to carry out TCRB sequencing on genomic DNA. For absolute quantification, the roughly 33-cycle multiplex PCR included proprietary primers along with spike-in control sequences. Single-end 150-bp reads were used to sequence an 87-bp fragment covering the CDR3 and the flanking V and J genes. Seven samples, with two replicates for each sample, were multiplexed per lane of an Illumina MiSeq using version 3.0 chemistry. For the original study's pipeline: The vendor's proprietary pipeline processed the raw data and merged both replicates into a single result for each sample. Productive rearrangements sharing the V-gene family, CDR3 amino acid sequence and J-gene segment were defined as clonotypes. To compute clonality, the normalized Shannon entropy (Pielou evenness) of TCRB abundances was subtracted from 1. To estimate T cell density, the total number of templates was divided by the number of input cells, which was inferred from the amount of DNA input. Recon with default parameters was used to estimate total repertoire diversity and clonality. Clonotypes with over 0.1% abundance in tumor and at least 32-fold higher abundance in tumor than in normal breast were defined as tumor-enriched. This is the immuneACCESS table as TCRdb keeps it, with only in-frame sequences that have V and J called. A part of the clones is gone; compared with another copy, unresolved V genes explain less than half, and the rest is unexplained. The V and J calls and the clone size are those of that table, but D and trimming were determined from the DNA. Here the sample has approximately 30,000 clones; approximately 54% occur a single time. The ten largest clones add up to 7% to 9.5% of the sample.

CDR1 and CDR2, per the germline V gene, are KGHSH and LQKENI. V is clipped by 2 bases and J by 2 bases, and the sequence between their germline boundaries is 5 bases long. The CDR3 starts with the cysteine, ends with the phenylalanine, and has 13 residues. Only the CDR3 portion is preserved as DNA: 39 bases, with reading frame beginning at the first base. This receptor was identified in a person aged 45-60 years with breast cancer. Recombination joined TRBV18 with TRBJ2-3; the D gene cannot be resolved reliably. Sequencing was done on a sample of breast tumor tissue. The nucleotide sequence reads TGTGCCAGCTCACCAGGAATCACAGATACGCAGTATTTT. Its translation reads: CASSPGITDTQYF.